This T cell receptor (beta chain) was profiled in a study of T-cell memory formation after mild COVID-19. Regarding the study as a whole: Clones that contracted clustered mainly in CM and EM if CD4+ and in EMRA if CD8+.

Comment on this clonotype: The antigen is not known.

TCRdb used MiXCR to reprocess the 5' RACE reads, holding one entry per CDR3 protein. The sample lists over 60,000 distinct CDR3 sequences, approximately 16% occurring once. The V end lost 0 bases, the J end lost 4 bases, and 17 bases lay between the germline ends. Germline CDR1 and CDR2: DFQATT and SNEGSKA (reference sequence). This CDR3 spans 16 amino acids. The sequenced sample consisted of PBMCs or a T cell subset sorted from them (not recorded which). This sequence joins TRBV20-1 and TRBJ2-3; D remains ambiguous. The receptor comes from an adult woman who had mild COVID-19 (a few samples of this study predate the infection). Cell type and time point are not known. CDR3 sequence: CSARDVSSREPDTQYF. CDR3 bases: TGCAGTGCTAGAGACGTGTCCAGCAGAGAGCCAGATACGCAGTATTTT.